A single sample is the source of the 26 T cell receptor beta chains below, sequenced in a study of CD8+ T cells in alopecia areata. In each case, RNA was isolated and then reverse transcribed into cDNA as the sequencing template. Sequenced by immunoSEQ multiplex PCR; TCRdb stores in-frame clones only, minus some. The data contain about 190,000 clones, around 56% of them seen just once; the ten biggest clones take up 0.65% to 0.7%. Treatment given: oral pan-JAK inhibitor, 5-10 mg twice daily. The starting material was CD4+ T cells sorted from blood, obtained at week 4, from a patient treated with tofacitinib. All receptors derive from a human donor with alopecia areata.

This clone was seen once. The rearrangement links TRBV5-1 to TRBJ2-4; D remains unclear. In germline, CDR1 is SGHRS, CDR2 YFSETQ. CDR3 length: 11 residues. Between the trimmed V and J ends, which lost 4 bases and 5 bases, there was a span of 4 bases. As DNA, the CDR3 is TGCGCCAGCAGCCTTGAAAACATTCAGTACTTC. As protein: CASSLENIQYF.

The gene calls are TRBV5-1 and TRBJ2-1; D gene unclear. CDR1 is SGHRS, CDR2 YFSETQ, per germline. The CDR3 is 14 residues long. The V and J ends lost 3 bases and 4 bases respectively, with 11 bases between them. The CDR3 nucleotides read TGCGCCAGCAGCTGGGGTGGGAATTACAATGAGCAGTTCTTC. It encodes CASSWGGNYNEQFF.

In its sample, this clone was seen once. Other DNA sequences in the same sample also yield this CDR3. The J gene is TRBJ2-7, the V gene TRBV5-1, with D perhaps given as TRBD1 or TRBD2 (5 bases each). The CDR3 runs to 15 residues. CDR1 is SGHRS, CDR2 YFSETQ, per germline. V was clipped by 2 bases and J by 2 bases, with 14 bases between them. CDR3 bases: TGCGCCAGCAGCTTCACCGGGACGGGAACCTACGAGCAGTACTTC. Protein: CASSFTGTGTYEQYF.

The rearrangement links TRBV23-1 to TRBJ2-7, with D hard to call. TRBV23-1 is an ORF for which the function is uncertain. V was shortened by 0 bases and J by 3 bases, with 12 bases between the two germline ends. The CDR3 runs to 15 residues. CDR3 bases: TGCGCCAGCAGTCAATCCAACAGTGTTCTCTACGAGCAGTACTTC. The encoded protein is CASSQSNSVLYEQYF.

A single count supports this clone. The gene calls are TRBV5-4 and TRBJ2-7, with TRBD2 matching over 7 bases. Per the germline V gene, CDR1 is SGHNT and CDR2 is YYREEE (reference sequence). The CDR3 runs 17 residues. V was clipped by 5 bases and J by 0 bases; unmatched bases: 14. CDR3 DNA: TGTGCCAGCAGTAGAATCGCCGGGAGGCCCATCTCCTACGAGCAGTACTTC. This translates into CASSRIAGRPISYEQYF.

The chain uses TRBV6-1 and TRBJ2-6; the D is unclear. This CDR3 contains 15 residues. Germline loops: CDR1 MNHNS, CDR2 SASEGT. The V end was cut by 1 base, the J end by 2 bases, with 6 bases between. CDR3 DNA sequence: TGTGCCAGCAGTGAAGACCCGGCTGGGGCCAACGTCCTGACTTTC. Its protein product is CASSEDPAGANVLTF.

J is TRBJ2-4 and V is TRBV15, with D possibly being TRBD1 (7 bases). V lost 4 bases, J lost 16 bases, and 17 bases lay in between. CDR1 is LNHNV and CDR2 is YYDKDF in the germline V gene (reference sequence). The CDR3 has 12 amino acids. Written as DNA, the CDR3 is TGTGCCACCAGCACCCTGACAGGGAGGTCTTACTTC. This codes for CATSTLTGRSYF.

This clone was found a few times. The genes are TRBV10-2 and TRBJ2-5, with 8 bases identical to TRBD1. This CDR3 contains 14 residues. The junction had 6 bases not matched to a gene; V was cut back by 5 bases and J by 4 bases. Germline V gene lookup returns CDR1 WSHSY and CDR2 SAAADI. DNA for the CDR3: TGCGCCAGCAGTACACCGACAGGGGTAGAGACCCAGTACTTC. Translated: CASSTPTGVETQYF.

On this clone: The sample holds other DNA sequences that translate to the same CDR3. The CDR3 spells CASGGQGQETQYF. DNA of the CDR3: TGTGCCTCAGGAGGACAGGGACAAGAGACCCAGTACTTC. This sequence joins TRBV2 and TRBJ2-5; 8 nucleotides agree with TRBD1. V shed 11 bases and J 2 bases; nucleotides not matched to a gene: 7. The CDR3 sequence is 13 residues long. Germline-derived CDR1 and CDR2 are SNHLY and FYNNEI.

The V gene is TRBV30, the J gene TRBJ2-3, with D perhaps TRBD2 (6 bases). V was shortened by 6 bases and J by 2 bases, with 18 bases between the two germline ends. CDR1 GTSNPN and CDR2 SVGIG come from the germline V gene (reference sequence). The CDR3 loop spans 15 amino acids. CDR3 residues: CACQPPGTFTDTQYF. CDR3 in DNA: TGTGCCTGCCAACCGCCCGGGACTTTCACAGATACGCAGTATTTT.

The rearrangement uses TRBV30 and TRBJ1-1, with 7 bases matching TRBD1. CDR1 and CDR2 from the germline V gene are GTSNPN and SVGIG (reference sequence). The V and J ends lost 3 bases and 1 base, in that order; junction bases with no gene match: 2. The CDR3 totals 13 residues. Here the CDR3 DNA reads TGTGCCTGGAGGCGGACAGGGAACACTGAAGCTTTCTTT. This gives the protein CAWRRTGNTEAFF. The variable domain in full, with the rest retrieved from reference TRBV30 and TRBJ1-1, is SQTIHQWPATLVQPVGSPLSLECTVEGTSNPNLYWYRQAAGRGLQLLFYSVGIGQISSEVPQNLSASRPQDRQFILSSKKLLLSDSGFYLCAWRRTGNTEAFFGQGTRLTVV.

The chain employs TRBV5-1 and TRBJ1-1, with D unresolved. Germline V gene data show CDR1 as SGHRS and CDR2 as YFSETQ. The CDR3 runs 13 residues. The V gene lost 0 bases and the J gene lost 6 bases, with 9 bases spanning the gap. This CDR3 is CASSLGAPAEAFF. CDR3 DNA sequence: TGCGCCAGCAGCTTGGGTGCACCGGCTGAAGCTTTCTTT.

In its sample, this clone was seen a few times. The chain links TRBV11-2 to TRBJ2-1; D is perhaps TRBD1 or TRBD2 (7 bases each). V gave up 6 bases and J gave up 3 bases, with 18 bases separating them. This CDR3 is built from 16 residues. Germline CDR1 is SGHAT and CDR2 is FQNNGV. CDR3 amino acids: CASSYRSGGVYNEQFF. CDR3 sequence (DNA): TGTGCCAGCAGTTATCGGTCAGGGGGGGTCTACAATGAGCAGTTCTTC.

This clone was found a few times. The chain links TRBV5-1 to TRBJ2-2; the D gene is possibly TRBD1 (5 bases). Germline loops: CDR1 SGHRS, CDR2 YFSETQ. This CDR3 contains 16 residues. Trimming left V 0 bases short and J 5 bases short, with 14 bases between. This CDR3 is CASSLGGGRRTGELFF. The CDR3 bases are TGCGCCAGCAGCTTGGGGGGCGGAAGAAGGACCGGGGAGCTGTTTTTT.

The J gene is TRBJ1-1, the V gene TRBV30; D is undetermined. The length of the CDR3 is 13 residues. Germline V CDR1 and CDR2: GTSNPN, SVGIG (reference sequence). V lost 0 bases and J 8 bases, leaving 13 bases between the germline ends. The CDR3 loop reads CAWSVRARTEAFF. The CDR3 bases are TGTGCCTGGAGTGTACGGGCGAGGACGGAAGCTTTCTTT. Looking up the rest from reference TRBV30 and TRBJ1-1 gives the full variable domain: SQTIHQWPATLVQPVGSPLSLECTVEGTSNPNLYWYRQAAGRGLQLLFYSVGIGQISSEVPQNLSASRPQDRQFILSSKKLLLSDSGFYLCAWSVRARTEAFFGQGTRLTVV.

In nucleotides, the CDR3 is TGCAGCACGCCGGGACAGGGGGCGGCAGGCTACACCTTC. Protein: CSTPGQGAAGYTF. This chain links TRBV29-1 with TRBJ1-2, with TRBD1 matching over 12 bases. V lost 8 bases to trimming and J lost 8 bases; unmatched junction nucleotides: 9. The CDR3 runs 13 residues. Germline V CDR1 and CDR2: SQVTM, ANQGSEA.

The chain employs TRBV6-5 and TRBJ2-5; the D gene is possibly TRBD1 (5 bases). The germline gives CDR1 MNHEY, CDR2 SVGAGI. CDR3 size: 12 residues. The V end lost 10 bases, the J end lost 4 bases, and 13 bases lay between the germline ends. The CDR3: CATRRGRETQYF. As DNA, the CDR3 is TGTGCCACCCGAAGGGGTCGAGAGACCCAGTACTTC.

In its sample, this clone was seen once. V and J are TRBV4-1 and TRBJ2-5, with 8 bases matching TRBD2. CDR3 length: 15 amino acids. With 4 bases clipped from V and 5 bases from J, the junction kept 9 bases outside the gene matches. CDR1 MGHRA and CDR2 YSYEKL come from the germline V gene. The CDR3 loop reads CASSPLSGGTETQYF. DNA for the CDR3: TGCGCCAGCAGCCCCTTGTCGGGGGGGACGGAGACCCAGTACTTC.

Here the CDR3 DNA reads TGCAGCGTTGAGGTGTTAGCGGGAGGGGGCAATGAGCAGTTCTTC. This sequence encodes CSVEVLAGGGNEQFF. The chain uses TRBV29-1 and TRBJ2-1; the match to TRBD2 covers 11 bases. This CDR3 spans 15 amino acids. With 3 bases clipped from V and 6 bases from J, the junction kept 7 bases outside the gene matches. The V gene's germline CDR1 is SQVTM and CDR2 ANQGSEA.

DNA of the CDR3: TGTGCCAGCAGTTACGGCGGGAGATCCGGGGAGCTGTTTTTT. Its translation: CASSYGGRSGELFF. The chain recombines TRBV6-5 with TRBJ2-2, with TRBD2 matching over 7 bases. V shed 2 bases and J 6 bases; nucleotides not matched to a gene: 3. This CDR3 has 14 amino acids. Germline lookup yields CDR1 MNHEY and CDR2 SVGAGI.

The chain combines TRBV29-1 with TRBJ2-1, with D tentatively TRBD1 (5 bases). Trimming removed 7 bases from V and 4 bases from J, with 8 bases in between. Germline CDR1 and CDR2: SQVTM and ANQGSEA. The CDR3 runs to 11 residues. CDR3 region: CSGTQYNEQFF. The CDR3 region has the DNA TGCAGCGGGACACAGTACAATGAGCAGTTCTTC.

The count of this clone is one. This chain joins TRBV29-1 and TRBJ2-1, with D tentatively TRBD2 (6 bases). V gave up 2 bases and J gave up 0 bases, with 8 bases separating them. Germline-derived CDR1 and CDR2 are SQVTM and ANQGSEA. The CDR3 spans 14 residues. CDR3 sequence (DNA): TGCAGCGTTGAACGGGGGAGCTCCTACAATGAGCAGTTCTTC. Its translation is CSVERGSSYNEQFF.

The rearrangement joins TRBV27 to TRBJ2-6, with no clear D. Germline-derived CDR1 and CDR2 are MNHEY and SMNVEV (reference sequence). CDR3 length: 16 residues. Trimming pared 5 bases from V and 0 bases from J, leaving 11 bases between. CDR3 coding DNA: TGTGCCAGCAGTCCACTTAAAGTCTCTGGGGCCAACGTCCTGACTTTC. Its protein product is CASSPLKVSGANVLTF.

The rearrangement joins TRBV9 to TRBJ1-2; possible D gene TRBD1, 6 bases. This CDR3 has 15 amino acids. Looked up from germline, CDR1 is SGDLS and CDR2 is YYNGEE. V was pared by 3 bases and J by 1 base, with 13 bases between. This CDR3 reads CASSAKRDNNYGYTF. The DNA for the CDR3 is TGTGCCAGCAGCGCAAAGCGGGACAATAACTATGGCTACACCTTC.

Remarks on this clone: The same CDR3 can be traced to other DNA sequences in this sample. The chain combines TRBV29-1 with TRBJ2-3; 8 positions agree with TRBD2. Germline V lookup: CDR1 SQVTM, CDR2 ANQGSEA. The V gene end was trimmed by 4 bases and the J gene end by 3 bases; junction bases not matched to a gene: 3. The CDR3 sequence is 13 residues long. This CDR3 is CSVASGSTDTQYF. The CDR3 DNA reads TGCAGCGTTGCTAGCGGGTCGACAGATACGCAGTATTTT.

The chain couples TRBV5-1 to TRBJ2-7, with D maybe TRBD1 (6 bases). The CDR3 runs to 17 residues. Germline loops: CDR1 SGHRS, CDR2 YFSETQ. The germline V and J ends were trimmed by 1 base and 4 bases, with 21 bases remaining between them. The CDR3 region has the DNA TGCGCCAGCAGCTTGCTCCCTTCTCAGGGGTCTGGGTACGAGCAGTACTTC. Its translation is CASSLLPSQGSGYEQYF.